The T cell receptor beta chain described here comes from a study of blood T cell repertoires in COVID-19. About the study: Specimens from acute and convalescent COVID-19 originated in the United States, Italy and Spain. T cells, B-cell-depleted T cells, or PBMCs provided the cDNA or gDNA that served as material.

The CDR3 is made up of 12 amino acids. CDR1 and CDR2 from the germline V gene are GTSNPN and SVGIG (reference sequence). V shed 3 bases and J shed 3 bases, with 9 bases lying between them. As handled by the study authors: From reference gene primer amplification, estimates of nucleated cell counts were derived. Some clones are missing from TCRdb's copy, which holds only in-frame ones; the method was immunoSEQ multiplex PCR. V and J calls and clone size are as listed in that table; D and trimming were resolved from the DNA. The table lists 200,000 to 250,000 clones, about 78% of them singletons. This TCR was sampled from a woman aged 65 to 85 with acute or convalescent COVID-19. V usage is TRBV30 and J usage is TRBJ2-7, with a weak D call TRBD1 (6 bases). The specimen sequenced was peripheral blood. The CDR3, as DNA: TGTGCCTGGAGAGGACAGAACTACGAGCAGTACTTC. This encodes CAWRGQNYEQYF. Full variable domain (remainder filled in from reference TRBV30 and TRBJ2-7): SQTIHQWPATLVQPVGSPLSLECTVEGTSNPNLYWYRQAAGRGLQLLFYSVGIGQISSEVPQNLSASRPQDRQFILSSKKLLLSDSGFYLCAWRGQNYEQYFGPGTRLTVT.